Presented here are 11 T cell receptor beta chains from one specimen sequenced in a study of cytomegalovirus exposure and HLA in healthy donors. Researchers ran the PCR with 60 Vbeta and 13 Jbeta primers. The data were produced by immunoSEQ multiplex PCR, yet TCRdb's version contains in-frame clones alone and is incomplete. There are fewer than 100,000 clones in the sample; around 73% occur only once, and 4.1% lies in the top ten. Sequenced sample: PBMCs. These receptors were obtained from a woman between 40 and 55 years old in good health and CMV-seropositive.

The chain couples TRBV7-2 to TRBJ2-7; 10 bases map to TRBD2. V dropped 4 bases and J dropped 2; count of bases not matched to a gene: 5. In germline, CDR1 is SGHTA, CDR2 FQGNSA. CDR3 length equals 15 residues. This CDR3 reads CASSSYLAGAYEQYF. CDR3 DNA: TGTGCCAGCAGCTCCTATCTAGCGGGGGCCTACGAGCAGTACTTC.

The rearrangement joins TRBV6-1 to TRBJ1-6; TRBD1 aligns across 7 bases. V lost 3 bases and J lost 7; bases outside the gene matches: 6. The CDR3 runs 15 residues. Germline values: CDR1 MNHNS, CDR2 SASEGT. CDR3 sequence (DNA): TGTGCCAGCAGTGAGCTGACAGGGTCCAATTCACCCCTCCACTTT. It specifies CASSELTGSNSPLHF.

The sample holds a few counts of this clone. The CDR3 reads CASSLVGSRVNEQFF. The CDR3 DNA follows: TGTGCCAGCAGCTTAGTCGGGAGTCGTGTCAATGAGCAGTTCTTC. The chain recombines TRBV7-3 with TRBJ2-1; D is possibly TRBD2 (6 bases). Germline CDR1 and CDR2: SGHTA and FQGTGA. V lost 2 bases and J 6 bases, leaving 14 bases between the germline ends. This CDR3 region has 15 residues.

The CDR3 region has the DNA TGTGCCAGCAGCCCAGGGACAGTCGTTAATGAAAAACTGTTTTTT. It yields the protein CASSPGTVVNEKLFF. The J gene is TRBJ1-4, the V gene TRBV11-1; 7 nucleotides match TRBD1. V dropped 5 bases and J dropped 4; count of bases not matched to a gene: 7. This CDR3 comprises 15 residues. In germline, CDR1 is SGHAT, CDR2 FQDESV (reference sequence).

This clone was counted a few times. The V and J genes are TRBV10-2 and TRBJ2-5; D possibly corresponds to TRBD2 (7 bases). The V end was cut by 8 bases, the J end by 4 bases, with 14 bases between. CDR1 is WSHSY and CDR2 is SAAADI in the germline V gene. There are 13 residues in the CDR3. CDR3 nucleotide sequence: TGCGCCAGCCGGATGGGAGGGGGAGAGACCCAGTACTTC. The encoded protein is CASRMGGGETQYF.

The V call is TRBV30, the J call TRBJ1-1, with 9 bases fitting TRBD1. CDR1 is GTSNPN, CDR2 SVGIG, per germline (reference sequence). CDR3 length: 19 amino acids. V was clipped by 0 bases and J by 0 bases; unmatched bases: 14. The CDR3 protein is CAWSVLILGQGQMNTEAFF. The DNA for the CDR3 is TGTGCCTGGAGTGTACTCATATTGGGACAGGGACAAATGAACACTGAAGCTTTCTTT.

This rearrangement joins TRBV6-1 to TRBJ2-3; 8 nucleotides align to TRBD2. Per germline, CDR1 MNHNS and CDR2 SASEGT. The V gene end was trimmed by 3 bases and the J gene end by 1 base; junction bases not matched to a gene: 3. The CDR3 spans 15 residues. CDR3 in DNA: TGTGCCAGCAGTGAGCCAGCGGGAGGCACAGATACGCAGTATTTT. Translated, it gives CASSEPAGGTDTQYF.

The rearrangement joins TRBV6-1 to TRBJ2-1; D possibly corresponds to TRBD2 (6 bases). In germline, CDR1 is MNHNS, CDR2 SASEGT. V gave up 4 bases and J gave up 10 bases, with 23 bases separating them. This CDR3 is 16 amino acids long. Here the CDR3 reads CASSAPSSAWGGEQFF. CDR3 nucleotides: TGTGCCAGCAGTGCACCTAGTTCGGCCTGGGGAGGCGAGCAGTTCTTC.

For the CDR3, the DNA is TGTGCCAGCAGCATCAAAACAGGGTTCACTGAAGCTTTCTTT. Translation gives CASSIKTGFTEAFF. The chain couples TRBV11-2 to TRBJ1-1; tentative D call: TRBD1 (6 bases). This CDR3 comprises 14 residues. The V and J ends lost 5 bases and 4 bases respectively, with 14 bases between them. Germline V gene data show CDR1 as SGHAT and CDR2 as FQNNGV.

The CDR3 loop reads CASSVGGSSNEQFF. The CDR3, as DNA: TGTGCCAGCAGTGTTGGAGGGAGTAGCAATGAGCAGTTCTTC. This chain links TRBV6-1 with TRBJ2-1, with D possibly matching TRBD2 (6 bases). Germline lookup yields CDR1 MNHNS and CDR2 SASEGT. CDR3 length: 14 residues. V was trimmed by 4 bases and J by 6 bases, leaving 13 bases between them.

Concerning this clone: Within the sample, other DNA sequences also encode this same CDR3. The chain has TRBV9 and TRBJ1-1; D is undetermined. CDR1 is SGDLS, CDR2 YYNGEE, per germline. V was trimmed by 3 bases and J by 0 bases, leaving 6 bases between them. CDR3 length: 13 residues. CDR3 DNA: TGTGCCAGCAGCGCAACATTGAACACTGAAGCTTTCTTT. It yields the protein CASSATLNTEAFF.